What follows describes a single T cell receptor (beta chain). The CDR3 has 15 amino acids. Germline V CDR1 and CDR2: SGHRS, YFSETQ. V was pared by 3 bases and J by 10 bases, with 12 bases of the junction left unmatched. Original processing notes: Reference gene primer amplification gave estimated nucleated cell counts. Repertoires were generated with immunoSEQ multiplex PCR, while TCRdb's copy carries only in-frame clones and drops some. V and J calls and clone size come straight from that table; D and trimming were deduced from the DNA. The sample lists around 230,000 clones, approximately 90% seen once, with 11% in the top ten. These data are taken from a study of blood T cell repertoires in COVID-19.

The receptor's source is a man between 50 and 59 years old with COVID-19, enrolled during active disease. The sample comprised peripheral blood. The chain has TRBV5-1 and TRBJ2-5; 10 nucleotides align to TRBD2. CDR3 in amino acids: CASSSGVAGGRDQYF. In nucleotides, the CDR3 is TGCGCCAGCAGCTCCGGGGTAGCGGGGGGCCGGGACCAGTACTTC.